Shown below are 15 T cell receptor beta chains from a single sample sequenced in a study of technical replicates of blood from a handful of donors. The repertoire was sequenced with immunoSEQ multiplex PCR; TCRdb's copy has only in-frame clones and lacks some. The sample has about 89,000 clones; around 94% are singletons. The specimen sequenced was T cells isolated from PBMCs. Receptor source: a human donor in good health.

The genes are TRBV19 and TRBJ1-5; TRBD1 matches 7 bases. Per the germline V gene, CDR1 is LNHDA and CDR2 is SQIVND (reference sequence). With V trimmed by 7 bases and J by 3 bases, 12 bases remained unmatched. The CDR3 has 16 residues. The CDR3 spells CASKVYGTAHNQPQHF. The CDR3 nucleotides are TGTGCCAGTAAAGTATACGGGACAGCACACAATCAGCCCCAGCATTTT.

The gene calls are TRBV30 and TRBJ1-5; a possible D gene is TRBD1 (6 bases). CDR1 GTSNPN and CDR2 SVGIG come from the germline V gene (reference sequence). Trimming removed 2 bases from V and 6 bases from J, with 23 bases in between. The CDR3 has 17 amino acids. The CDR3, as DNA: TGTGCCTGGAGTCCCCTAGAAACAGGGTGGTTTGGTCAGCCCCAGCATTTT. Its protein is CAWSPLETGWFGQPQHF.

In nucleotides, the CDR3 is TGTGCCAGTAGTATAGAGGGGACTAGATCACGGACCCAGTACTTC. Protein: CASSIEGTRSRTQYF. J is TRBJ2-5 and V is TRBV19; the match to TRBD2 covers 8 bases. This CDR3 is built from 15 residues. V shed 0 bases, J shed 7 bases, and the junction held 7 bases outside the gene matches. CDR1 is LNHDA, CDR2 SQIVND, per germline (reference sequence).

The gene calls are TRBV7-2 and TRBJ1-1, with unresolved D. V was trimmed by 5 bases and J by 10 bases, leaving 14 bases between them. The germline CDR1 and CDR2 sequences are SGHTA and FQGNSA. CDR3 length equals 12 residues. CDR3 DNA sequence: TGTGCCAGCAGCGCCCGCCCAGGCGTAGCTTTCTTT. Its translation is CASSARPGVAFF.

This chain uses TRBV9 with TRBJ2-3, with a possible D match to TRBD2 (5 bases). Germline V gene data show CDR1 as SGDLS and CDR2 as YYNGEE. This CDR3 has 15 residues. V was shortened by 4 bases and J by 0 bases, with 12 bases between the two germline ends. The CDR3 DNA follows: TGTGCCAGCAGCATGTCGGGGTTAAGCACAGATACGCAGTATTTT. Protein product: CASSMSGLSTDTQYF. The variable domain in full, completed from reference TRBV9 and TRBJ2-3, reads DSGVTQTPKHLITATGQRVTLRCSPRSGDLSVYWYQQSLDQGLQFLIQYYNGEERAKGNILERFSAQQFPDLHSELNLSSLELGDSALYFCASSMSGLSTDTQYFGPGTRLTVL.

V usage is TRBV5-1 and J usage is TRBJ2-3; TRBD2 aligns across 12 bases. The CDR3 loop spans 18 amino acids. V lost 0 bases to trimming and J lost 4 bases; unmatched junction nucleotides: 9. Germline V lookup: CDR1 SGHRS, CDR2 YFSETQ. The CDR3 protein is CASSLAATSGRFPDTQYF. In nucleotides, the CDR3 is TGCGCCAGCAGCTTGGCCGCGACTAGCGGGAGATTCCCAGATACGCAGTATTTT.

The chain has TRBV30 and TRBJ1-6; the D gene is possibly TRBD1 (5 bases). This CDR3 contains 12 residues. Germline V gene sequence: CDR1 GTSNPN, CDR2 SVGIG (reference sequence). The ends were cut back, 1 base at V and 15 bases at J, with 13 bases in the middle. The CDR3 loop reads CAWSEQAPLLHF. CDR3 DNA sequence: TGTGCCTGGAGTGAACAGGCCCCCCTCCTCCACTTT.

V usage is TRBV5-1 and J usage is TRBJ1-3; possible D gene TRBD1, 5 bases. The CDR3 covers 15 residues. Between the trimmed V and J ends, which lost 0 bases and 3 bases, there was a span of 10 bases. CDR1 SGHRS and CDR2 YFSETQ come from the germline V gene. The CDR3 region has the DNA TGCGCCAGCAGCTTGGCGGCAGGGAATGGAAACACCATATATTTT. Its protein is CASSLAAGNGNTIYF.

The chain carries TRBV7-9 and TRBJ1-6, with 9 bases lining up with TRBD1. V dropped 3 bases and J dropped 10; count of bases not matched to a gene: 4. The germline V gene encodes CDR1 SEHNR and CDR2 FQNEAQ (reference sequence). This CDR3 is built from 14 residues. The CDR3 is CASSLGQGSSPLHF. For the CDR3, the DNA is TGTGCCAGCAGCTTGGGACAGGGCAGCTCACCCCTCCACTTT.

The rearrangement links TRBV5-1 to TRBJ2-7; TRBD1 matches at 7 bases. Per the germline V gene, CDR1 is SGHRS and CDR2 is YFSETQ. Germline trimming cut 3 bases from V and 5 bases from J; bases unmatched to any gene: 5. CDR3 size: 13 residues. The CDR3: CASSWTGGNEQYF. DNA for the CDR3: TGCGCCAGCAGCTGGACAGGCGGAAACGAGCAGTACTTC.

The chain is built from TRBV28 and TRBJ2-7; 15 bases match TRBD2. V lost 6 bases to trimming and J lost 0 bases; unmatched junction nucleotides: 6. This CDR3 spans 17 amino acids. Germline values: CDR1 MDHEN, CDR2 SYDVKM. The CDR3 spells CASSGGTSGGHSYEQYF. CDR3 sequence (DNA): TGTGCCAGCAGCGGAGGGACTAGCGGGGGGCACTCCTACGAGCAGTACTTC.

This clone was seen a single time. This chain links TRBV11-2 with TRBJ2-7; 10 positions match TRBD2. V dropped 0 bases and J dropped 3; count of bases not matched to a gene: 11. The CDR3 has 18 residues. Germline CDR1 reads SGHAT; CDR2 reads FQNNGV. The CDR3 DNA follows: TGTGCCAGCAGCTTAGATCGGGGAGGGGGGACTAGCGACTACGAGCAGTACTTC. Translated: CASSLDRGGGTSDYEQYF. Based on the CDR3 plus reference TRBV11-2 and TRBJ2-7, the full variable domain is EAGVAQSPRYKIIEKRQSVAFWCNPISGHATLYWYQQILGQGPKLLIQFQNNGVVDDSQLPKDRFSAERLKGVDSTLKIQPAKLEDSAVYLCASSLDRGGGTSDYEQYFGPGTRLTVT.

The chain uses TRBV29-1 and TRBJ2-7; the D gene is possibly TRBD1 (5 bases). This CDR3 has 13 residues. Per the germline V gene, CDR1 is SQVTM and CDR2 is ANQGSEA. Trimming removed 5 bases from V and 5 bases from J, with 16 bases in between. CDR3 sequence reads: CSVFVTESNEQYF. The CDR3 region has the DNA TGCAGCGTTTTTGTGACAGAAAGTAACGAGCAGTACTTC.

The J gene is TRBJ2-7, the V gene TRBV20-1; D is uncertain. The V gene lost 1 base and the J gene lost 2 bases, with 3 bases spanning the gap. Germline CDR1 and CDR2: DFQATT and SNEGSKA (reference sequence). CDR3 length: 11 amino acids. CDR3 residues: CSARGTYEQYF. The CDR3 DNA reads TGCAGTGCTAGAGGTACCTACGAGCAGTACTTC.

V usage is TRBV28 and J usage is TRBJ2-7, with TRBD2 identical over 10 bases. The V gene end was trimmed by 6 bases and the J gene end by 1 base; junction bases not matched to a gene: 6. The germline V gene encodes CDR1 MDHEN and CDR2 SYDVKM. The CDR3 is 15 amino acids. CDR3 region: CASSSPSGSSYEQYF. The CDR3 DNA reads TGTGCCAGCAGCTCTCCTAGCGGGAGTTCCTACGAGCAGTACTTC.